This TCR beta chain was identified during a study of blood T cell repertoires in COVID-19. As handled by the study authors: Estimation of nucleated cell counts relied on the amplification of reference gene primers. The repertoire was sequenced with immunoSEQ multiplex PCR; TCRdb's copy has only in-frame clones and lacks some. That table gives V, J and clone size, and the DNA gave D and trimming. Of over 250,000 clones listed, 85% are singletons. Trimming shortened V by 3 bases and J by 3 bases, and 6 bases separated the two germline ends. The CDR3 has 13 amino acids. This clone was detected a few times.

The clonotype comes from a human donor in a cohort sampled during active COVID-19. This chain uses TRBV12-3 or TRBV12-4 with TRBJ1-5; no firm D call. The sequenced sample consisted of peripheral blood. CDR3 sequence (DNA): TGTGCCAGCAGTTTGAGTGACAATCAGCCCCAGCATTTT. This codes for CASSLSDNQPQHF.